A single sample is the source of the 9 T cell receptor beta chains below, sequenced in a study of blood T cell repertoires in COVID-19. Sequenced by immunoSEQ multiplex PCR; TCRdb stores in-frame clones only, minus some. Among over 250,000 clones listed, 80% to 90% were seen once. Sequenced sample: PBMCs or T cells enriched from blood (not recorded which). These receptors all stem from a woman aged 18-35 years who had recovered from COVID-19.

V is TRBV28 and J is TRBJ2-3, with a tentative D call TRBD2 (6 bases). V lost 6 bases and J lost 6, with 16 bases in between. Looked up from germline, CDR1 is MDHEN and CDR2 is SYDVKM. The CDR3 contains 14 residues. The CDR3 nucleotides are TGTGCCAGCAGGCGGGTCTCCGGAGGGGATACGCAGTATTTT. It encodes CASRRVSGGDTQYF.

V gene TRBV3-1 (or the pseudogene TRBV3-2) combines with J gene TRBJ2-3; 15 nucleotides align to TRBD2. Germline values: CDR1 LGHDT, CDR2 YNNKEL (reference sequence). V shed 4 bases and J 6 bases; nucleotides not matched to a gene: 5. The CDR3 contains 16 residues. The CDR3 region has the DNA TGTGCCAGCAGCCGGACTAGCGGGGGGGAAACGGATACGCAGTATTTT. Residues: CASSRTSGGETDTQYF.

CDR3 bases: TGTGCCAGTAGTAGCCGGGACAGGGGTATTACCGCGGCCTATGGCTACACCTTC. Translated: CASSSRDRGITAAYGYTF. This rearrangement joins TRBV19 to TRBJ1-2, with TRBD1 matching over 10 bases. Unmatched junction bases numbered 15, after V lost 4 bases and J lost 4 bases. Germline V CDR1 and CDR2: LNHDA, SQIVND (reference sequence). This CDR3 region has 18 residues.

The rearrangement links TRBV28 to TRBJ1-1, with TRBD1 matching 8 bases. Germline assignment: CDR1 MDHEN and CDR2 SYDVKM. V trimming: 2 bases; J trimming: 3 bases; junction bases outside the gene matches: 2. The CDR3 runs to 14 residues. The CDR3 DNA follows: TGTGCCAGCAGTTTAGGGACAGGCCACACTGAAGCTTTCTTT. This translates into CASSLGTGHTEAFF.

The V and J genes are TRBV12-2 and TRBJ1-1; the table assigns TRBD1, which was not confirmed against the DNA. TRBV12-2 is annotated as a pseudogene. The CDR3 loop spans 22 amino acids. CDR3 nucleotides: TGTGCAAGTCGCTTCCGAATACCGGACAGGCTAGGGGGTCAATCGGGGAACACTGAAGCTTTCTTT. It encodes CASRFRIPDRLGGQSGNTEAFF.

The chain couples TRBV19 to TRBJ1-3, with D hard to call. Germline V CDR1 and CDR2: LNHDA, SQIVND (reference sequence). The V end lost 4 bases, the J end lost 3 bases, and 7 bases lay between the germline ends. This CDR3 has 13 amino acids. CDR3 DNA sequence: TGTGCCAGTAGTACCGGGTTTGGAAACACCATATATTTT. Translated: CASSTGFGNTIYF.

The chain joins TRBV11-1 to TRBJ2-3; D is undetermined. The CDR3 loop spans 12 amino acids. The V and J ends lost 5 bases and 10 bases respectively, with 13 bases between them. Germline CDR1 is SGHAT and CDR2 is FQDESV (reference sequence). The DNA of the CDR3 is TGTGCCAGCAGCCCAAGCGTCATTCCGCAGTATTTT. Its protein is CASSPSVIPQYF.

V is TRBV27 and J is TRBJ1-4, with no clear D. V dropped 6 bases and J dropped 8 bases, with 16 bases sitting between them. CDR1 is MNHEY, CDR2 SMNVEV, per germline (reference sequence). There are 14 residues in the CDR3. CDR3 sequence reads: CASSSWRPGEKLFF. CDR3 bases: TGTGCCAGCAGCTCATGGCGGCCGGGGGAAAAACTGTTTTTT.

The CDR3 here is CASSTLLNQPQHF. The DNA of the CDR3 is TGTGCCAGTAGTACCCTCTTGAATCAGCCCCAGCATTTT. This chain connects TRBV19 to TRBJ1-5, with D unresolved. This CDR3 is built from 13 residues. Germline assignment: CDR1 LNHDA and CDR2 SQIVND (reference sequence). Between the trimmed V and J ends, which lost 4 bases and 4 bases, there was a span of 8 bases.